This TCR beta chain was found in a study of technical replicates of blood from a few donors. From germline, CDR1 is MNHEY and CDR2 SVGAGI. V dropped 6 bases and J dropped 3 bases, with 14 bases sitting between them. This CDR3 is 14 amino acids long. Generated by immunoSEQ multiplex PCR, the TCRdb table keeps only in-frame clones and is missing some. This table holds roughly 100,000 clones, about 96% found once. Sequenced sample: T cells isolated from PBMCs. V usage is TRBV6-5 and J usage is TRBJ1-2, with D possibly TRBD1 on 6 matching bases. This clonotype originated in a human donor in good health. CDR3: CASSRTESYYGYTF. In DNA form, the CDR3 reads TGTGCCAGCAGCAGGACAGAGTCCTACTATGGCTACACCTTC.